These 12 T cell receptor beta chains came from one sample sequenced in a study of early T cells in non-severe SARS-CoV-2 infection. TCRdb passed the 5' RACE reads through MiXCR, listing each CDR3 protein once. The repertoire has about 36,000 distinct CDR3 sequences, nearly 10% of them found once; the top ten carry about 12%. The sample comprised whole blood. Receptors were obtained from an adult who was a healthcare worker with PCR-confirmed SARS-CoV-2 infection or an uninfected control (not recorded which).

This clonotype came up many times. CDR3 amino acids: CASSQDQGARSHEQYF. The CDR3 DNA follows: TGCGCCAGCAGCCAAGACCAGGGGGCGCGTTCCCACGAGCAGTACTTC. The chain carries TRBV4-1 and TRBJ2-7, with TRBD1 matching 8 bases. This CDR3 has 16 amino acids. J was trimmed by 5 bases and V by 0 bases; bases with no gene match: 9. The germline V gene encodes CDR1 MGHRA and CDR2 YSYEKL.

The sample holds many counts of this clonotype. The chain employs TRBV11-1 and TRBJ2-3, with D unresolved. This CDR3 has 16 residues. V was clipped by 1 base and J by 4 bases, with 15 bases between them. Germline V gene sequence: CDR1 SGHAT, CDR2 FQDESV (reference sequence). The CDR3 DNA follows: TGTGCCAGCAGCTTAGGAACGACTCTCCTATCAGATACGCAGTATTTT. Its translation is CASSLGTTLLSDTQYF.

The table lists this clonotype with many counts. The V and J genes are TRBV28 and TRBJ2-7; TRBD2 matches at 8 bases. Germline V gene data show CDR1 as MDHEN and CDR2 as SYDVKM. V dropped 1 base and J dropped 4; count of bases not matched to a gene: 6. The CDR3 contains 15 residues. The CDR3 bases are TGTGCCAGCAGTTTATTTGGGCGGGGGGATTACGAGCAGTACTTC. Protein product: CASSLFGRGDYEQYF.

The chain's CDR3 is CSARTSGIAKNIQYF. CDR3 bases: TGCAGTGCTAGGACTAGCGGGATAGCCAAAAACATTCAGTACTTC. The chain employs TRBV20-1 and TRBJ2-4; 11 nucleotides line up with TRBD2. This CDR3 comprises 15 residues. Losses at the gene ends were 3 bases for V and 0 bases for J; bases not matched to a gene: 1. In germline, CDR1 is DFQATT, CDR2 SNEGSKA (reference sequence).

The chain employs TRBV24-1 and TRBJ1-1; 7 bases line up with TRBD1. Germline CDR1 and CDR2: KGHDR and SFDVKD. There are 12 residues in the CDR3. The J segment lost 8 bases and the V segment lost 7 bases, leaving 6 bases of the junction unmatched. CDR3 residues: CATRDRAGEAFF. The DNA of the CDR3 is TGTGCCACCAGAGACAGGGCGGGGGAAGCTTTCTTT.

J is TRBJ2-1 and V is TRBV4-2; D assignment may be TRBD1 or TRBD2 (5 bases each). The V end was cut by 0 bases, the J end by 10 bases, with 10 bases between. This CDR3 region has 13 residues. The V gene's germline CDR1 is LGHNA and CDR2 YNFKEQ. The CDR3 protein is CASSQDRGEEQFF. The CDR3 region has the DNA TGTGCCAGCAGCCAAGATAGAGGGGAGGAGCAGTTCTTC.

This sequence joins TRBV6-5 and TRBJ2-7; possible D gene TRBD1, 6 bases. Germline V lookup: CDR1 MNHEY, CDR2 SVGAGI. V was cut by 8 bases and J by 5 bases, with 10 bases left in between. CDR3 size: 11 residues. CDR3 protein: CASQQGNEQYF. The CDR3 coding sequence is TGTGCCAGCCAACAGGGAAACGAGCAGTACTTC.

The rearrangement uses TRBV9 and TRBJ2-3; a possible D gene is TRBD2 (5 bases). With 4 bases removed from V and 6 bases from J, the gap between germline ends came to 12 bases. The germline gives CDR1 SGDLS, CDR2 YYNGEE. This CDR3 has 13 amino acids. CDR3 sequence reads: CASSPTPGDTQYF. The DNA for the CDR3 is TGTGCCAGCAGCCCTACTCCGGGGGATACGCAGTATTTT.

This chain's CDR3 is CASSGGAMNTEAFF. The CDR3 DNA follows: TGTGCCAGCAGTGGGGGAGCGATGAACACTGAAGCTTTCTTT. This sequence joins TRBV28 and TRBJ1-1, with D possibly being TRBD1 (5 bases). Trimming left V 5 bases short and J 0 bases short, with 10 bases between. CDR3 size: 14 residues. In germline, CDR1 is MDHEN, CDR2 SYDVKM.

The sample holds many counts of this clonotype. The CDR3 is CASSLGGGRGYTF. The CDR3 DNA is TGTGCCAGCAGCTTAGGAGGCGGGAGAGGCTACACCTTC. The gene calls are TRBV7-2 and TRBJ1-2; D is ambiguous. From germline, CDR1 is SGHTA and CDR2 FQGNSA. This CDR3 has 13 amino acids. Trimming took off 1 base at V and 8 bases at J, with 11 bases between the two ends.

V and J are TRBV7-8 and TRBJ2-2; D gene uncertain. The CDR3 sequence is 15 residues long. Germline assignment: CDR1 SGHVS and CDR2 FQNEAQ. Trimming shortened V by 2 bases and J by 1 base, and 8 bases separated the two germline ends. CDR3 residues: CASSLKVQNTGELFF. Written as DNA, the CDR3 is TGTGCCAGCAGCTTAAAAGTCCAGAACACCGGGGAGCTGTTTTTT.

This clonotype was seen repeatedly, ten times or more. The CDR3: CASRTRPDGQPQHF. The CDR3, as DNA: TGTGCCAGTAGAACTCGGCCCGACGGTCAGCCCCAGCATTTT. V and J are TRBV19 and TRBJ1-5; D remains ambiguous. CDR1 is LNHDA and CDR2 is SQIVND in the germline V gene (reference sequence). Deletions cut 6 bases from V and 6 bases from J, with 15 bases between. The CDR3 totals 14 residues.